Listed here are 10 T cell receptor beta chains from one sample, sequenced in a study of blood T cell repertoires in COVID-19. Method: immunoSEQ multiplex PCR; TCRdb's copy keeps in-frame clones and lacks some. The sample contains about 130,000 clones, about 84% of which appear only once. Sequencing used peripheral blood. The receptors were sampled from an older woman with acute or convalescent COVID-19.

The chain carries TRBV5-1 and TRBJ2-3; 9 bases agree with TRBD1. J gave up 7 bases and V 7 bases, and 10 bases lay outside the gene matches. From germline, CDR1 is SGHRS and CDR2 YFSETQ. CDR3 length: 14 amino acids. The CDR3 is CASSPGQGFNTQYF. In nucleotides, the CDR3 is TGCGCCAGCTCTCCGGGACAGGGCTTTAATACGCAGTATTTT. Looking up the rest from reference TRBV5-1 and TRBJ2-3 gives the full variable domain: KAGVTQTPRYLIKTRGQQVTLSCSPISGHRSVSWYQQTPGQGLQFLFEYFSETQRNKGNFPGRFSGRQFSNSRSEMNVSTLELGDSALYLCASSPGQGFNTQYFGPGTRLTVL.

This clone showed up just once. This chain connects TRBV19 to TRBJ2-3, with D perhaps matching TRBD2 (6 bases). V shed 5 bases and J shed 4 bases, with 13 bases lying between them. This CDR3 has 14 residues. Germline V lookup: CDR1 LNHDA, CDR2 SQIVND (reference sequence). CDR3 in amino acids: CASSLLWEADTQYF. In nucleotides, the CDR3 is TGTGCCAGTAGTCTCTTATGGGAGGCAGATACGCAGTATTTT.

This clone appeared once. The chain recombines TRBV5-6 with TRBJ2-5; D is perhaps TRBD1 (7 bases). V lost 5 bases and J lost 5, with 16 bases in between. This CDR3 spans 14 amino acids. Germline-derived CDR1 and CDR2 are SGHDT and YYEEEE. The CDR3 DNA follows: TGTGCCAGCAGTTGGCGGGGACAGACTGAGACCCAGTACTTC. It translates to CASSWRGQTETQYF.

This chain uses TRBV2 with TRBJ2-5; D is perhaps TRBD2 (6 bases). Trimming removed 6 bases from V and 5 bases from J, with 16 bases in between. CDR3 size: 14 residues. Looked up from germline, CDR1 is SNHLY and CDR2 is FYNNEI. The chain's CDR3 is CASSFARAGETQYF. In DNA form, the CDR3 reads TGTGCCAGCAGCTTTGCGAGGGCGGGGGAGACCCAGTACTTC.

The chain combines TRBV19 with TRBJ1-1, with TRBD1 as a possible D gene (6 bases). V shed 6 bases and J shed 5 bases, with 22 bases lying between them. The CDR3 is made up of 16 amino acids. The germline CDR1 and CDR2 sequences are LNHDA and SQIVND (reference sequence). Here the CDR3 reads CASSFLGGGQGTEAFF. As DNA, the CDR3 is TGTGCCAGTAGCTTTTTGGGGGGGGGACAAGGGACTGAAGCTTTCTTT.

Concerning this clone: This CDR3 is also generated by other DNA sequences in the sample. The chain recombines TRBV2 with TRBJ1-1; 7 positions match TRBD1. The germline V gene encodes CDR1 SNHLY and CDR2 FYNNEI. After removal of 6 bases from V and 4 bases from J, the junction contained 8 bases not matched to a gene. CDR3 length: 14 residues. CDR3 nucleotides: TGTGCCAGCAGCCTCCGTGCAGGGGGCACTGAAGCTTTCTTT. The encoded protein is CASSLRAGGTEAFF.

This chain connects TRBV6-5 to TRBJ2-2, with 7 bases fitting TRBD2. The germline V gene encodes CDR1 MNHEY and CDR2 SVGAGI. Unmatched junction bases numbered 6, after V lost 7 bases and J lost 4 bases. The CDR3 length is 14 residues. The CDR3 DNA reads TGTGCCAGCACCACCGGGGGGTTCACCGGGGAGCTGTTTTTT. This encodes CASTTGGFTGELFF.

The V call is TRBV19, the J call TRBJ1-3, with 7 bases fitting TRBD1. Per germline, CDR1 LNHDA and CDR2 SQIVND (reference sequence). The CDR3 is made up of 14 amino acids. V lost 9 bases and J lost 7; bases outside the gene matches: 12. DNA of the CDR3: TGTGCCAGCAATAACAGGGGATTGACGAACACCATATATTTT. This sequence encodes CASNNRGLTNTIYF.

The J gene is TRBJ1-6, the V gene TRBV7-9; D gene ambiguous. CDR1 SEHNR and CDR2 FQNEAQ come from the germline V gene (reference sequence). CDR3 size: 15 residues. Trimming left V 7 bases short and J 6 bases short, with 16 bases between. In DNA, the CDR3 is TGTGCCAGCACTCCCCGGGAACAGCTTAATTCACCCCTCCACTTT. Translation gives CASTPREQLNSPLHF.

V is TRBV15 and J is TRBJ1-1; D perhaps matches TRBD1 (5 bases). Trimming removed 3 bases from V and 10 bases from J, with 15 bases in between. This CDR3 region has 13 residues. Germline-derived CDR1 and CDR2 are LNHNV and YYDKDF (reference sequence). CDR3 residues: CATSSGIQGLAFF. CDR3 DNA: TGTGCCACCAGCAGTGGTATCCAGGGTTTAGCTTTCTTT.